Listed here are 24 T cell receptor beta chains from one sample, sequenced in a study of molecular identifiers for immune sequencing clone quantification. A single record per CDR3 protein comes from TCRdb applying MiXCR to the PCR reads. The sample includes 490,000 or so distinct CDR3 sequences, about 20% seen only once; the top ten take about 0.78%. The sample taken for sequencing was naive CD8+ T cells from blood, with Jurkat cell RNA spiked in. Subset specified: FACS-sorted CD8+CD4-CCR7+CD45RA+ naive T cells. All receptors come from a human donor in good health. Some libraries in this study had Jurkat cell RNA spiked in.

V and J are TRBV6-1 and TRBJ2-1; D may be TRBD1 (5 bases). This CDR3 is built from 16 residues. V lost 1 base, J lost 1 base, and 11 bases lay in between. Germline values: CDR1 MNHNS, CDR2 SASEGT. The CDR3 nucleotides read TGTGCCAGCAGTGAAGGGGGCGCTGTATCCTACAATGAGCAGTTCTTC. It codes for CASSEGGAVSYNEQFF.

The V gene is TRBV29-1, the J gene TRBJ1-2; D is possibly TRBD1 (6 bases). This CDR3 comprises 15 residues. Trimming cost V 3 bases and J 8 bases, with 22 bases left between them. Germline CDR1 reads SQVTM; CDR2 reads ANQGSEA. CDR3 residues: CSVDGGEVGLGGYTF. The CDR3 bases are TGCAGCGTTGATGGGGGCGAAGTGGGCTTGGGGGGCTACACCTTC.

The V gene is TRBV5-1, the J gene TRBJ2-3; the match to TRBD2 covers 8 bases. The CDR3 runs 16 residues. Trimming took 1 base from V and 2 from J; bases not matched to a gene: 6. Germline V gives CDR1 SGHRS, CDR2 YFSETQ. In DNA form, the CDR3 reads TGCGCCAGCAGCTTGTACGGGGGGGGCGCCACAGATACGCAGTATTTT. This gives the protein CASSLYGGGATDTQYF.

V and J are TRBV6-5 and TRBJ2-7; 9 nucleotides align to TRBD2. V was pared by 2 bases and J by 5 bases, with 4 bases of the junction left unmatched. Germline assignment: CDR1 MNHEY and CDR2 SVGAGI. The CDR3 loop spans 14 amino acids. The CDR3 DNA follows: TGTGCCAGCAGTTACGAACTAGCGGGCAACGAGCAGTACTTC. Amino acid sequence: CASSYELAGNEQYF.

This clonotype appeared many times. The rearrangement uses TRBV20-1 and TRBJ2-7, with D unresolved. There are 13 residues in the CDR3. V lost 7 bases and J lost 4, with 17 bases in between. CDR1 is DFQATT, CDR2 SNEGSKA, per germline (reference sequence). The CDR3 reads CSVSDRSGYEQYF. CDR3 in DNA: TGCAGTGTCTCGGACCGTTCTGGGTACGAGCAGTACTTC.

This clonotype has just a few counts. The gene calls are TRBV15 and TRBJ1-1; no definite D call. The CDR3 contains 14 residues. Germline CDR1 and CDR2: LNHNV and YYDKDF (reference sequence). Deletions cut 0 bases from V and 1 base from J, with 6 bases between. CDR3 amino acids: CATSRDLPNTEAFF. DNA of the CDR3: TGTGCCACCAGCAGAGATCTTCCGAACACTGAAGCTTTCTTT.

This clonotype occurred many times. This chain's CDR3 is CASSSVTSSGGADTQYF. CDR3 DNA sequence: TGTGCCAGCAGCTCAGTTACGTCGAGCGGGGGGGCCGATACGCAGTATTTT. The V gene is TRBV7-9, the J gene TRBJ2-3; 10 bases agree with TRBD2. The V and J ends lost 4 bases and 6 bases, in that order; junction bases with no gene match: 13. This CDR3 has 17 residues. CDR1 is SEHNR, CDR2 FQNEAQ, per germline (reference sequence). The variable domain in full, with the rest retrieved from reference TRBV7-9 and TRBJ2-3, is DTGVSQNPRHKITKRGQNVTFRCDPISEHNRLYWYRQTLGQGPEFLTYFQNEAQLEKSRLLSDRFSAERPKGSFSTLEIQRTEQGDSAMYLCASSSVTSSGGADTQYFGPGTRLTVL.

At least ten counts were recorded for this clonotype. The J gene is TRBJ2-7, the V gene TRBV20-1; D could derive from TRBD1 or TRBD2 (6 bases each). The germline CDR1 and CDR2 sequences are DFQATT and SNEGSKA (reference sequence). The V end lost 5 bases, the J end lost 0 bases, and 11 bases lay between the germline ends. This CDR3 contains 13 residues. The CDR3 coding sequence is TGCAGTGCTCGGGGGCCCGTCTCCTACGAGCAGTACTTC. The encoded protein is CSARGPVSYEQYF.

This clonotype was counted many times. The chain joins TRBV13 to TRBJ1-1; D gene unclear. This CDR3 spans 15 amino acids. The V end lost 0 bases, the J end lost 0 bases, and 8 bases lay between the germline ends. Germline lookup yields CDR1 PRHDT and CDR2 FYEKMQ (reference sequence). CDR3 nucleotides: TGTGCCAGCAGCTTAGGACGGCACATGAACACTGAAGCTTTCTTT. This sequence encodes CASSLGRHMNTEAFF.

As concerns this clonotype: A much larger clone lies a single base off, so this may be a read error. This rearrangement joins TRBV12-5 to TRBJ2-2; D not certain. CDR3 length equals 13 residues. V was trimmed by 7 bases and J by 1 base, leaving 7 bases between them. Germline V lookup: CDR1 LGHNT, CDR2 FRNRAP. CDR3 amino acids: CASEDVNTGELFF. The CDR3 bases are TGTGCTAGTGAGGACGTGAACACCGGGGAGCTGTTTTTT.

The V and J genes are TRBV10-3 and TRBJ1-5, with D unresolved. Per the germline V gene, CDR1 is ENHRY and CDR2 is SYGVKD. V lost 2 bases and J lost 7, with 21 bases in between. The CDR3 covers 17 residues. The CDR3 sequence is CAISEHGEGGLGQPQHF. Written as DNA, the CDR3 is TGTGCCATCAGTGAGCATGGGGAGGGCGGCCTCGGGCAGCCCCAGCATTTT.

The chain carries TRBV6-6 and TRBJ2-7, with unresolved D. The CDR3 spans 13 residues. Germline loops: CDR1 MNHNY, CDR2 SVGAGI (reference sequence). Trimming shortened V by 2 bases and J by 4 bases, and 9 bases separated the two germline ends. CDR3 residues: CASSYLELYEQYF. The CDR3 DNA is TGTGCCAGCAGTTACCTGGAATTATACGAGCAGTACTTC.

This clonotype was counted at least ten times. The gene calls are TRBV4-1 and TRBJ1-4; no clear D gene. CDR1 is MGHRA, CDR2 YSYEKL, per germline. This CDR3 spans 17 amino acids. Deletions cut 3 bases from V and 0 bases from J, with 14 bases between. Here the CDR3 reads CASSQETDLATNEKLFF. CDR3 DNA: TGCGCCAGCAGCCAGGAGACGGACCTTGCAACTAATGAAAAACTGTTTTTT.

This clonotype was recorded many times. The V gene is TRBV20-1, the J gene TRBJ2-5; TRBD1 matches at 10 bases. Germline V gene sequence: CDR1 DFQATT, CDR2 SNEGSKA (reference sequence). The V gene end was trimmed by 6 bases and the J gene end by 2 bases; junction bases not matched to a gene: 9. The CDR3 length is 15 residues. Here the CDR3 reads CSATDRGVLQETQYF. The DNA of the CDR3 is TGCAGTGCCACGGACAGGGGGGTACTACAAGAGACCCAGTACTTC.

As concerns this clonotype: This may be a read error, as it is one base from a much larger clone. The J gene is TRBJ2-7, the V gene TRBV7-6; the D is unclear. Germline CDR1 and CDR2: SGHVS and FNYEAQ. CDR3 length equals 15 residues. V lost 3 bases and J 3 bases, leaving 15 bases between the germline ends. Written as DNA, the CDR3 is TGTGCCAGCAGCTTTTCGCTGGGGTCAGACTACGAGCAGTACTTC. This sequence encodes CASSFSLGSDYEQYF.

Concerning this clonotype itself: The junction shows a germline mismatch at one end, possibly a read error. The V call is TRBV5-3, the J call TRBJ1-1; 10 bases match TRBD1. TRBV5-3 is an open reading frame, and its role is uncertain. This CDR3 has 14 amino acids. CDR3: CASSFWDRGTEAFF. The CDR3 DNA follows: TGTGCCAGCAGCTTCTGGGACAGGGGCACTGAAGCTTTCTTT.

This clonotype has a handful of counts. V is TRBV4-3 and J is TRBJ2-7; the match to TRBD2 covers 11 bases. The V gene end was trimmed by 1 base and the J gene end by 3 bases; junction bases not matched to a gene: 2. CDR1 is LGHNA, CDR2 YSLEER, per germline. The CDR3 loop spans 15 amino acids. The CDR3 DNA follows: TGCGCCAGCAGCCAAGGACTAGCGGGGATCTACGAGCAGTACTTC. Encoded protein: CASSQGLAGIYEQYF.

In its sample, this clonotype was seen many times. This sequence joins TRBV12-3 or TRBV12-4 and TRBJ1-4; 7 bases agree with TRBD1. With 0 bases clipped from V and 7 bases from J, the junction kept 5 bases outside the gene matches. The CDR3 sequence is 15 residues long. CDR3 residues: CASSLARGQGEKLFF. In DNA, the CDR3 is TGTGCCAGCAGTTTAGCGAGGGGGCAGGGTGAAAAACTGTTTTTT.

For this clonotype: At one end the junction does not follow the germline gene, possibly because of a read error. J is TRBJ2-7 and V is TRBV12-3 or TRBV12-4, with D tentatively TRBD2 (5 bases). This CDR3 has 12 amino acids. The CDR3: CAGSFRGYEQYF. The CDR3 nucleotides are TGTGCCGGCAGTTTTCGGGGATACGAGCAGTACTTC.

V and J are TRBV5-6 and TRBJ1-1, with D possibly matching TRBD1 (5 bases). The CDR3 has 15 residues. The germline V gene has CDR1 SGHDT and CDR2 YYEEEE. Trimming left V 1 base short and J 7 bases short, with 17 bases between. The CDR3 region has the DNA TGTGCCAGCAGCTTGTGGGGCGCACACAGTATTGAAGCTTTCTTT. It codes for CASSLWGAHSIEAFF.

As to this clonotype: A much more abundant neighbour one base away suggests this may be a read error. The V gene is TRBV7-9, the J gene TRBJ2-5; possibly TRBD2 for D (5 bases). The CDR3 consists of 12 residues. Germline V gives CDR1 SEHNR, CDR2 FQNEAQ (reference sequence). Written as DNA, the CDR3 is TGTGCCAACAGCGGTGCCCGGGAGACCCAGTACTTC. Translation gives CANSGARETQYF. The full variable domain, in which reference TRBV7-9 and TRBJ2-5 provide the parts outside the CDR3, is DTGVSQNPRHKITKRGQNVTFRCDPISEHNRLYWYRQTLGQGPEFLTYFQNEAQLEKSRLLSDRFSAERPKGSFSTLEIQRTEQGDSAMYLCANSGARETQYFGPGTRLLVL.

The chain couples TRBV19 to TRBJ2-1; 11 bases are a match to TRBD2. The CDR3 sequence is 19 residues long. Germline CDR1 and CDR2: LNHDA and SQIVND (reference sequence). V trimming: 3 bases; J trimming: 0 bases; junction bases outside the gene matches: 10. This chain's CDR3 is CASSMRWSTSGSSYNEQFF. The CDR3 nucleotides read TGTGCCAGTAGTATGCGGTGGAGCACTAGCGGGAGCTCCTACAATGAGCAGTTCTTC. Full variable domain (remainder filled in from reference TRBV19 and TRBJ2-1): DGGITQSPKYLFRKEGQNVTLSCEQNLNHDAMYWYRQDPGQGLRLIYYSQIVNDFQKGDIAEGYSVSREKKESFPLTVTSAQKNPTAFYLCASSMRWSTSGSSYNEQFFGPGTRLTVL.

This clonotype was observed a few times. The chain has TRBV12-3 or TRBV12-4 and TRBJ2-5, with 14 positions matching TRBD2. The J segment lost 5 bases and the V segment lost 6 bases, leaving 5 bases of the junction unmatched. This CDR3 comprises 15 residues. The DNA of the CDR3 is TGTGCCAGCAGACCGGGACTAGCGGGGGAGGAGACCCAGTACTTC. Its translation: CASRPGLAGEETQYF.

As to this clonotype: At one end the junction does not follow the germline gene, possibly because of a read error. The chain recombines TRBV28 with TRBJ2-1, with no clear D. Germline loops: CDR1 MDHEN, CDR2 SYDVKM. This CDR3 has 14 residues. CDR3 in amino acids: CANSDPRLYNEQFF. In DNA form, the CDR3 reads TGTGCCAACAGTGATCCGCGCCTCTACAATGAGCAGTTCTTC.